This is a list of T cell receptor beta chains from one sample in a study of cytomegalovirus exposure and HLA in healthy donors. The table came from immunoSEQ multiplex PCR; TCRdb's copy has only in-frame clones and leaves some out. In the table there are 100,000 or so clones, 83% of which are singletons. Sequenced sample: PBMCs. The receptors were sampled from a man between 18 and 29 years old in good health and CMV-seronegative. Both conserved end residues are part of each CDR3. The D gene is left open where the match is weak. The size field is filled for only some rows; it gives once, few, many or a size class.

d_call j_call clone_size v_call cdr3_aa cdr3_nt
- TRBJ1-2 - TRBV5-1 CASSFNAYGDNYGYTF TGCGCCAGCAGCTTCAATGCGTACGGGGATAACTATGGCTACACCTTC
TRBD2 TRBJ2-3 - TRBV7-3 CASSLPSEPSGIMTPSTDTQYF TGTGCCAGCAGTCTTCCGAGCGAGCCTAGCGGGATCATGACCCCTAGCACAGATACGCAGTATTTT
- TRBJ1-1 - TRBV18 CASSLASLPGGGGSNTEAFF TGTGCCAGCTCACTTGCCTCCCTTCCAGGCGGAGGAGGATCGAACACTGAAGCTTTCTTT
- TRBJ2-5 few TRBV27 CASSLQGYQETQYF TGTGCCAGCAGCCTACAGGGCTACCAAGAGACCCAGTACTTC
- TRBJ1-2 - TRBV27 CASSSGWGYTF TGTGCCAGCAGTAGCGGTTGGGGCTACACCTTC
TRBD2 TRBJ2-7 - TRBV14 CASSPLTSGRLYEQYF TGTGCCAGCAGCCCGCTGACTAGCGGGCGCCTCTACGAGCAGTACTTC
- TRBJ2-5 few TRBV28 CASSFPQGPLGSETQYF TGTGCCAGCAGTTTTCCCCAGGGCCCCCTCGGTAGCGAGACCCAGTACTTC
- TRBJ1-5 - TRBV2 CASSDPVQPQHF TGTGCCAGCAGTGATCCGGTCCAGCCCCAGCATTTT
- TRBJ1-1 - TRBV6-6 CASSGGGAGNTEAFF TGTGCCAGCAGCGGAGGGGGGGCTGGCAACACTGAAGCTTTCTTT
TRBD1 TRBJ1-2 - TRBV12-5 CASGPGQGLGGYTF TGTGCTAGTGGGCCGGGACAGGGTCTCGGGGGCTACACCTTC
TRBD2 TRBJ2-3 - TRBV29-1 CSVEGTTGLAGPDTQYF TGCAGCGTTGAAGGGACCACGGGACTAGCGGGGCCAGATACGCAGTATTTT
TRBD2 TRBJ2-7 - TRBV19 CASSPTGLAGNEQYF TGTGCCAGTAGTCCCACGGGACTAGCGGGAAACGAGCAGTACTTC
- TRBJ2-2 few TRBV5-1 CASSLGGGTGELFF TGCGCCAGCAGCTTGGGCGGAGGAACCGGGGAGCTGTTTTTT
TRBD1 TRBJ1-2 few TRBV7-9 CASSFGQGNYGYTF TGTGCCAGCAGCTTCGGACAGGGTAACTATGGCTACACCTTC
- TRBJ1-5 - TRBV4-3 CASSLKIGRSNQPQHF TGCGCCAGCAGCCTGAAGATTGGCAGGAGCAATCAGCCCCAGCATTTT
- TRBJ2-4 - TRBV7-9 CSSSSHATGAKNIQYF TGTTCCAGCAGCTCTCACGCAACCGGAGCCAAAAACATTCAGTACTTC
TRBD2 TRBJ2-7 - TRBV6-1 CASRLAGAYEQYF TGTGCCAGTAGACTAGCGGGAGCCTACGAGCAGTACTTC
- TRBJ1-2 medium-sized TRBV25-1 CASSIVTTGRDGYTF TGTGCCAGCAGTATTGTAACTACGGGGAGGGATGGCTACACCTTC
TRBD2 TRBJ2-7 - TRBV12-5 CASALAGGYEQYF TGTGCTAGCGCCCTGGCGGGAGGCTACGAGCAGTACTTC
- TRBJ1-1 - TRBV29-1 CSVEVSQANTEAFF TGCAGCGTTGAAGTATCCCAAGCCAACACTGAAGCTTTCTTT
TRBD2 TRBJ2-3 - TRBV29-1 CSAFTGTSVTYTQYF TGCAGCGCATTCACCGGGACTAGCGTCACGTATACGCAGTATTTT
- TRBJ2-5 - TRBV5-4 CASSLGPQETQYF TGTGCCAGCAGCTTGGGGCCTCAAGAGACCCAGTACTTC
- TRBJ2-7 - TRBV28 CASSLSGLHYEQYF TGTGCCAGCAGTTTATCGGGACTCCACTACGAGCAGTACTTC
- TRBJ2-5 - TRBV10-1 CASRLATRNRGGEETQYF TGCGCCAGCAGGCTCGCCACTAGGAACAGGGGGGGGGAAGAGACCCAGTACTTC
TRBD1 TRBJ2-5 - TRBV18 CASSTGTGEETQYF TGTGCCAGCTCAACAGGGACAGGGGAAGAGACCCAGTACTTC
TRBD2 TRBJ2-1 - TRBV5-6 CASSLKRREGFHEQFF TGTGCCAGCAGCTTGAAAAGGCGGGAGGGCTTTCATGAGCAGTTCTTC
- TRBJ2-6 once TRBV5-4 CASSLVKEGVLTF TGTGCCAGCAGCTTGGTTAAGGAGGGCGTCCTGACTTTC
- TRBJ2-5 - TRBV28 CASSPLINPGGQETQYF TGTGCCAGCAGTCCCCTGATTAACCCCGGAGGCCAAGAGACCCAGTACTTC
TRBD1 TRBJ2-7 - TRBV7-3 CASSSSGGAFDEQYF TGTGCCAGCAGCTCCTCAGGGGGAGCTTTCGACGAGCAGTACTTC
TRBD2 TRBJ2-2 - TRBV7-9 CASSLTAGVTYTGELFF TGTGCCAGCAGCTTAACAGCGGGAGTAACATACACCGGGGAGCTGTTTTTT
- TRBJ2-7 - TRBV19 CASSSTGYEQYF TGTGCCAGTAGTAGTACGGGATACGAGCAGTACTTC
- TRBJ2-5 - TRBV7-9 CASSRPGTQETQYF TGTGCCAGCAGCAGGCCAGGGACACAAGAGACCCAGTACTTC